These 19 T cell receptor beta chains share one sample of origin, sequenced in a study of T cells after yellow fever vaccination. TCRdb re-called the 5' RACE reads with MiXCR, one entry per CDR3 protein. The data show 200,000 or so distinct CDR3 sequences, 6.7% seen once. The sample was CD4+ T cells sorted from PBMCs, taken on the day of the yellow fever booster vaccination. The receptors originated from a man aged 25 to 40 who received the YFV17D yellow fever vaccine.

This chain connects TRBV12-3 or TRBV12-4 to TRBJ2-3, with D uncertain. The V end lost 3 bases, the J end lost 5 bases, and 6 bases lay between the germline ends. The CDR3 has 12 amino acids. CDR3 sequence reads: CASSFQEDTQYF. CDR3 nucleotide sequence: TGTGCCAGCAGTTTCCAGGAAGATACGCAGTATTTT.

This chain links TRBV3-1 with TRBJ1-1; D gene ambiguous. Germline CDR1 reads LGHDT; CDR2 reads YNNKEL (reference sequence). This CDR3 contains 12 residues. The germline V and J ends were trimmed by 5 bases and 10 bases, with 14 bases remaining between them. The CDR3 coding sequence is TGTGCCAGCAGCGCCGTTTCATCCTCAGCTTTCTTT. The encoded protein is CASSAVSSSAFF.

Ten or more counts support this clonotype. The chain couples TRBV7-9 to TRBJ2-7; 11 bases are shared with TRBD2. CDR1 is SEHNR, CDR2 FQNEAQ, per germline (reference sequence). This CDR3 is built from 14 residues. Trimming at V came to 7 bases and at J to 3 bases, leaving 5 bases not matched to a gene. The CDR3 sequence: CASTPGTSGYEQYF. The CDR3 coding sequence is TGTGCCAGCACCCCGGGGACTAGCGGCTACGAGCAGTACTTC. Full variable domain (outside the CDR3, taken from reference TRBV7-9 and TRBJ2-7): DTGVSQNPRHKITKRGQNVTFRCDPISEHNRLYWYRQTLGQGPEFLTYFQNEAQLEKSRLLSDRFSAERPKGSFSTLEIQRTEQGDSAMYLCASTPGTSGYEQYFGPGTRLTVT.

This clonotype was detected only a few times. This rearrangement joins TRBV19 to TRBJ2-7; 9 bases are a match to TRBD1. The CDR3 runs to 15 residues. J was trimmed by 6 bases and V by 3 bases; bases with no gene match: 9. CDR1 and CDR2 (germline): LNHDA, SQIVND (reference sequence). CDR3 in DNA: TGTGCCAGTAGTATGTCCGGGACAGGGACGGGCGAGCAGTACTTC. Protein sequence: CASSMSGTGTGEQYF.

Concerning this clonotype: A read error may account for a junction end that differs from germline. V is TRBV12-3 or TRBV12-4 and J is TRBJ1-3, with 7 bases fitting TRBD1. The CDR3 sequence is 15 residues long. In DNA form, the CDR3 reads TGTACCAGCAGACTACAGGGGCTCTCTGGAAACACCATATATTTT. It specifies CTSRLQGLSGNTIYF.

This clonotype was found a few times. This chain links TRBV10-3 with TRBJ1-1, with D perhaps matching TRBD1 (5 bases). V was cut by 4 bases and J by 6 bases, with 15 bases left in between. CDR3 length equals 14 residues. Per germline, CDR1 ENHRY and CDR2 SYGVKD. This CDR3 reads CAISGGPGDAEAFF. The DNA of the CDR3 is TGTGCCATCAGTGGGGGTCCGGGGGACGCTGAAGCTTTCTTT.

This clonotype came up many times. The CDR3, as DNA: TGTGCCAGCAGCCCAGGGGTGGTCAAAAACATTCAGTACTTC. Translating gives CASSPGVVKNIQYF. The rearrangement links TRBV7-2 to TRBJ2-4, with D possibly TRBD1 on 6 matching bases. The CDR3 runs to 14 residues. V was trimmed by 5 bases and J by 3 bases, leaving 11 bases between them. Germline CDR1 and CDR2: SGHTA and FQGNSA.

This clonotype was recorded a few times. The chain links TRBV5-1 to TRBJ2-3, with TRBD2 as a possible D gene (5 bases). The CDR3 runs to 15 residues. Deletions cut 5 bases from V and 2 bases from J, with 15 bases between. Germline V gene data show CDR1 as SGHRS and CDR2 as YFSETQ. CDR3 DNA sequence: TGCGCCAGCAGTCGTATGACGGAGGTCACAGATACGCAGTATTTT. Protein product: CASSRMTEVTDTQYF.

The rearrangement joins TRBV12-3 or TRBV12-4 to TRBJ2-2, with 7 bases identical to TRBD1. The V segment lost 6 bases and the J segment 8 bases; nucleotides outside the gene matches: 6. The length of the CDR3 is 13 residues. As DNA, the CDR3 is TGTGCCAGCAGAAGGGACAGCCCGGGGGAGCTGTTTTTT. Translated: CASRRDSPGELFF.

The table lists this clonotype with many counts. This chain joins TRBV15 and TRBJ2-4; D is unresolved. CDR1 and CDR2 from the germline V gene are LNHNV and YYDKDF (reference sequence). Trimming shortened V by 0 bases and J by 8 bases, and 8 bases separated the two germline ends. This CDR3 is built from 13 residues. The CDR3 DNA follows: TGTGCCACCAGCAGAGAAACTTGGGACATTCAGTACTTC. Its protein is CATSRETWDIQYF.

The chain's CDR3 is CASSLESPNEQFF. DNA of the CDR3: TGTGCCAGCAGCTTGGAATCTCCTAATGAGCAGTTCTTC. V and J are TRBV5-8 and TRBJ2-1; D remains unclear. The CDR3 contains 13 residues. Germline CDR1 reads SGHTS; CDR2 reads YDEGEE. V was trimmed by 0 bases and J by 7 bases, leaving 8 bases between them.

This clonotype was seen more than once but under ten times. The V call is TRBV28, the J call TRBJ2-1, with TRBD2 matching over 10 bases. The germline V gene has CDR1 MDHEN and CDR2 SYDVKM. This CDR3 contains 14 residues. V lost 11 bases to trimming and J lost 1 base; unmatched junction nucleotides: 5. CDR3 nucleotides: TGTGCCGGAGCGGGAGGGCAATCCTACAATGAGCAGTTCTTC. It is translated as CAGAGGQSYNEQFF.

This clonotype was detected only a few times. A read error may produce the germline difference seen at one junction end. The V and J genes are TRBV27 and TRBJ2-5; D is perhaps TRBD1 or TRBD2 (5 bases each). This CDR3 contains 15 residues. Germline V gives CDR1 MNHEY, CDR2 SMNVEV (reference sequence). CDR3 loop: CASSSFGTNQETQYF. The CDR3 bases are TGTGCTAGCAGTTCTTTTGGGACGAACCAAGAGACCCAGTACTTC.

The sample holds a few counts of this clonotype. The rearrangement uses TRBV7-3 and TRBJ2-3; no clear D. The CDR3 contains 14 residues. Trimming stripped 1 base from V and 4 bases from J, with 9 bases between. The germline CDR1 and CDR2 sequences are SGHTA and FQGTGA. CDR3 DNA: TGTGCCAGCAGCTTAATCGCCCAGCCAGATACGCAGTATTTT. Residues: CASSLIAQPDTQYF.

Comment on this clonotype: This may be a read error: a much more frequent sequence differs by one nucleotide. The chain combines TRBV15 with TRBJ2-2; no clear D. The germline V gene encodes CDR1 LNHNV and CDR2 YYDKDF (reference sequence). The CDR3 totals 16 residues. In nucleotides, the CDR3 is TGTGCCTCCAGCAGAGATTGGTACTCGAACACCGGGGAGCTGTTTTTT. Translated: CASSRDWYSNTGELFF.

The J gene is TRBJ2-7, the V gene TRBV28; TRBD1 agrees at 7 bases. The V segment lost 3 bases and the J segment 3 bases; nucleotides outside the gene matches: 14. CDR1 is MDHEN and CDR2 is SYDVKM in the germline V gene. CDR3 length: 17 amino acids. DNA of the CDR3: TGTGCCAGCAGTTTCCTACCCGACAGGGTAAGATTCTACGAGCAGTACTTC. Translating it yields CASSFLPDRVRFYEQYF.

The CDR3 spells CSAGRSYGYTF. The CDR3 DNA reads TGCAGCGCGGGCAGGAGCTATGGCTACACCTTC. The rearrangement joins TRBV29-1 to TRBJ1-2; D is unresolved. This CDR3 region has 11 residues. Germline CDR1 reads SQVTM; CDR2 reads ANQGSEA. Trimming removed 7 bases at V and 4 bases at J, with 10 bases between.

This clonotype was found many times. The chain carries TRBV10-3 and TRBJ1-5, with D perhaps matching TRBD1 (6 bases). This CDR3 region has 15 residues. CDR1 is ENHRY, CDR2 SYGVKD, per germline. V lost 3 bases and J lost 3, with 12 bases in between. The CDR3 loop reads CAISDTGYLNQPQHF. DNA for the CDR3: TGTGCCATCAGTGATACAGGGTACCTCAATCAGCCCCAGCATTTT.

The CDR3 coding sequence is TGCAGTGCTAGCGGACTAGCGGAGGACAATGAGCAGTTCTTC. It is translated as CSASGLAEDNEQFF. The genes are TRBV20-1 and TRBJ2-1; 10 bases map to TRBD2. The CDR3 extends over 14 amino acids. J lost 5 bases, V lost 3 bases, and 4 bases had no gene match. Germline V gene data show CDR1 as DFQATT and CDR2 as SNEGSKA (reference sequence).